This T cell receptor beta chain derives from a study of T-cell reconstitution after alpha-beta-depleted transplantation in children. General study points: Certain patients had high TCRbeta diversity at day 60, and it came from recipient T cells and thymic progenitors that survived. Once a year had passed after transplant, T-cell counts and diversity came mostly from newly produced T cells. Reports say that about two months after transplant, the alpha-beta T cells came out of several hundred graft clones that had expanded.

On this clonotype: Its antigen remains unknown. One end of the junction varies from germline; a read error may be responsible.

CDR1 is MNHEY, CDR2 SVGEGT, per germline. The CDR3 extends over 15 amino acids. Construction of the TCRbeta library involved unique molecular identifiers. MiXCR, run by TCRdb on the PCR reads, gives a single entry per CDR3 protein. There are about 870,000 distinct CDR3 sequences in the sample; around 15% occur only once, and just under 5% lies in the top ten. The chain links TRBV6-2 or TRBV6-3 to TRBJ2-1; TRBD2 agrees at 9 bases. Source: PBMCs, mostly from graft donor cells, taken 360 days after TCRalphabeta/CD19-depleted stem cell transplant. The source is a male patient aged 10 to 17 who had a stem cell transplant for acute lymphoblastic leukemia, so the T cells may come from the graft donor. The CDR3 nucleotides read TGTGCCAGCAGGTACTCTAGCGGGACCTACAATGAGCAGTTCTTC. Protein: CASRYSSGTYNEQFF.